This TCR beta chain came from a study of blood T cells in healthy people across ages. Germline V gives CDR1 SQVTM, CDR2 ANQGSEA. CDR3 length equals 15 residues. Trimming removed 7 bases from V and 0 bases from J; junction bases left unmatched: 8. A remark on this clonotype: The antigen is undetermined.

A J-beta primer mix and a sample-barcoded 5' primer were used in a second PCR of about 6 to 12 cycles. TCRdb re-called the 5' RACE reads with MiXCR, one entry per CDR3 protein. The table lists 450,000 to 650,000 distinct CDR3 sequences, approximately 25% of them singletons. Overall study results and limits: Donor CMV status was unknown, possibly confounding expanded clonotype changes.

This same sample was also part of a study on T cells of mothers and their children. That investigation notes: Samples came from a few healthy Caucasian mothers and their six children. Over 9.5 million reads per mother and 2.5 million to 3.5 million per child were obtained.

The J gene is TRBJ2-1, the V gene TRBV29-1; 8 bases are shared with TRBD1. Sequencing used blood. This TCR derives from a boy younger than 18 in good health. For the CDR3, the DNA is TGCAGCGCCGAAGCCACAGGGGGCTCCTACAATGAGCAGTTCTTC. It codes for CSAEATGGSYNEQFF.